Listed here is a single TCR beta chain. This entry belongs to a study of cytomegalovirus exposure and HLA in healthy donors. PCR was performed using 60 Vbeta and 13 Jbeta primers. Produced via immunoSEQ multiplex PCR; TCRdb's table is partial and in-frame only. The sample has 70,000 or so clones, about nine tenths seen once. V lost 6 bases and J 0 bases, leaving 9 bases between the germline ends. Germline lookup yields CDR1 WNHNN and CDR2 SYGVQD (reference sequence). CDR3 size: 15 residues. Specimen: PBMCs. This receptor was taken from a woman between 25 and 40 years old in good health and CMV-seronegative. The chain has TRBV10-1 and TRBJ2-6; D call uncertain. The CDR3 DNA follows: TGCGCCAGCAGAACACAGAACTCTGGGGCCAACGTCCTGACTTTC. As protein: CASRTQNSGANVLTF.